This T cell receptor beta chain appears in the sequencing data of a study of human T cells and chemical hapten exposure. Study outcomes and limitations: Alopecia affecting every donor means their immune response may not match healthy people's.

TCRdb reprocessed the RACE reads with MiXCR, giving one entry per CDR3 protein. The sample gives roughly 120,000 distinct CDR3 sequences, roughly 13% of which show up once; around 2.8% is in the top ten. After removal of 7 bases from V and 1 base from J, the junction contained 13 bases not matched to a gene. The germline V gene encodes CDR1 LNHDA and CDR2 SQIVND (reference sequence). This CDR3 is 18 amino acids long. As for time point: pre-sensitization, week 0. Treatment given: therapeutic diphenylcyclopropenone sensitization with weekly scalp DPC. This clonotype was counted at least ten times. Antigen: not known.

This TCR was sampled from a woman between 18 and 29 years old with alopecia areata. Some clones in this sample may be carry-over from other donors' samples. V usage is TRBV19 and J usage is TRBJ1-5; 10 bases agree with TRBD1. Source: whole blood, taken in connection with sensitization to the hapten diphenylcyclopropenone (DPC). The CDR3 DNA reads TGTGCCAGTAATCGGGAGACAGGGGGCTATTGGAGCAATCAGCCCCAGCATTTT. Amino acid sequence: CASNRETGGYWSNQPQHF. Supplemented by reference TRBV19 and TRBJ1-5, the full variable domain reads DGGITQSPKYLFRKEGQNVTLSCEQNLNHDAMYWYRQDPGQGLRLIYYSQIVNDFQKGDIAEGYSVSREKKESFPLTVTSAQKNPTAFYLCASNRETGGYWSNQPQHFGDGTRLSIL.